This T cell receptor (beta chain) is from a study of T cell responses to AZD1222 COVID-19 vaccine. Study as a whole: Pooling covered second doses at about 4 or about 12 weeks.

Turning to this clone: Its cognate antigen is unknown.

The ends were cut back, 4 bases at V and 11 bases at J, with 21 bases in the middle. CDR3 length: 14 amino acids. Germline assignment: CDR1 SGHDT and CDR2 YYEEEE. TCRdb's table, derived via immunoSEQ multiplex PCR, lists solely in-frame clones and lacks some. The data contain 130,000 or so clones, roughly nine tenths of them singletons. Study-level results: The study found vaccine-associated CD4 TCRs spanning spike, dominant at 160-218 and 743-854. No repertoire was sampled before or during the peak T cell response, only after it.

The sequencing here drew on peripheral blood, taken on day 0 of AZD1222 vaccination. V gene TRBV5-6 combines with J gene TRBJ1-2, with D uncertain. This receptor was identified in an adult in good health. CDR3 sequence (DNA): TGTGCCAGCAGCCCCTTTGGCATCCCTATGTGGTACACCTTC. The encoded protein is CASSPFGIPMWYTF.